The following is a T cell receptor beta chain sequence with its context. Its specificity is unknown. V gave up 4 bases and J gave up 3 bases; unmatched junction bases: 8. The germline V gene has CDR1 LGHNA and CDR2 YSLEER. This CDR3 has 17 residues. PCR involved 60 Vbeta and 13 Jbeta primers. Libraries were prepared by immunoSEQ multiplex PCR; TCRdb keeps only in-frame clonotypes and omits some of them. This sample has about 110,000 clones, with roughly 73% found just once. This sample stems from a study of cytomegalovirus exposure and HLA in healthy donors. General observations from the study: In vitro assays verified that a few CMV-associated chains recognized CMV antigens specifically.

Sequencing was done on a sample of PBMCs. The chain links TRBV4-3 to TRBJ2-1, with 11 bases lining up with TRBD2. This TCR came from a woman aged 25 to 39 in good health and CMV-seronegative. The CDR3 DNA sequence: TGCGCCAGCAGCCCGTACGGGACTAGCGGATACTACAATGAGCAGTTCTTC. This translates into CASSPYGTSGYYNEQFF.